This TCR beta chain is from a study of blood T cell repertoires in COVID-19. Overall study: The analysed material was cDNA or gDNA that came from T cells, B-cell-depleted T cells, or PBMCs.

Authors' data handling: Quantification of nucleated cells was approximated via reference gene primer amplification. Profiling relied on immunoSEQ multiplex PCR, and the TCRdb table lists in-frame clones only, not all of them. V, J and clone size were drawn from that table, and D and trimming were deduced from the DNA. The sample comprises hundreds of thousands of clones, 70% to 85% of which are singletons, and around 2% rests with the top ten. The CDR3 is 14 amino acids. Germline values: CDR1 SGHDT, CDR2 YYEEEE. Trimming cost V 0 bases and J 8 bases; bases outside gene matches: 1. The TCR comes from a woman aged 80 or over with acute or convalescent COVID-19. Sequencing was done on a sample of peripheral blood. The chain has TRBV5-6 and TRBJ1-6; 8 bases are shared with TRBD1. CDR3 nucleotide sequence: TGTGCCAGCAGCTTGGACAGGGGGTATTCACCCCTCCACTTT. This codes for CASSLDRGYSPLHF.